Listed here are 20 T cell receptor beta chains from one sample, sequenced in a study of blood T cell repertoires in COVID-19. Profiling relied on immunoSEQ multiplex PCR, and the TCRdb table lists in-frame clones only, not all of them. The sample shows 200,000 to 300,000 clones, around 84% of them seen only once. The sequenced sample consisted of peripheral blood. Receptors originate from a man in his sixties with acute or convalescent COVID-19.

CDR3 bases: TGTGCCAGCAGTGAAGTGGGGGGACTTAACACAGATACGCAGTATTTT. It specifies CASSEVGGLNTDTQYF. The gene calls are TRBV6-4 and TRBJ2-3, with D maybe TRBD2 (6 bases). The length of the CDR3 is 16 residues. In germline, CDR1 is MRHNA, CDR2 SNTAGT. V was trimmed by 3 bases and J by 2 bases, leaving 15 bases between them.

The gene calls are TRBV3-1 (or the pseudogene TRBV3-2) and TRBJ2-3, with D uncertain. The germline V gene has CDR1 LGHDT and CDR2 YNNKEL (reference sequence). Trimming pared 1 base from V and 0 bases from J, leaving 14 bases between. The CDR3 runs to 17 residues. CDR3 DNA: TGTGCCAGCAGCCAAGTTTACGGTCCCCTTAGCACAGATACGCAGTATTTT. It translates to CASSQVYGPLSTDTQYF.

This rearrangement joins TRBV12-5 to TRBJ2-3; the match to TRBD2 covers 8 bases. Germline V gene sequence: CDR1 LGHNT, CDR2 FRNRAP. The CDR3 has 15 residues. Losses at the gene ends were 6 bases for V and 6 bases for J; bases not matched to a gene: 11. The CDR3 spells CASGPGTSEVDTQYF. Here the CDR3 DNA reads TGTGCTAGTGGCCCCGGGACTAGTGAGGTGGATACGCAGTATTTT.

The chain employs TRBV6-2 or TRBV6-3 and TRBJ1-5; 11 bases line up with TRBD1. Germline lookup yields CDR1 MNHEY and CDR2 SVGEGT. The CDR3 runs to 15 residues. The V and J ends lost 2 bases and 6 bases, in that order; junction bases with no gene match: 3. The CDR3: CASSYPGTGGQPQHF. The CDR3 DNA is TGTGCCAGCAGTTACCCCGGGACAGGGGGTCAGCCCCAGCATTTT.

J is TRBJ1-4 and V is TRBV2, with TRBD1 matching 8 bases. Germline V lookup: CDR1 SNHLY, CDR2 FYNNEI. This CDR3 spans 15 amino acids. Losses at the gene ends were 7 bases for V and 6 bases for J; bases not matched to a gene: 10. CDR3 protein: CASNRDRGRDEKLFF. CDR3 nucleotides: TGTGCCAGCAACCGAGACAGGGGCAGGGATGAAAAACTGTTTTTT. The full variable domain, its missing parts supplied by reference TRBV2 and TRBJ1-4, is EPEVTQTPSHQVTQMGQEVILRCVPISNHLYFYWYRQILGQKVEFLVSFYNNEISEKSEIFDDQFSVERPDGSNFTLKIRSTKLEDSAMYFCASNRDRGRDEKLFFGSGTQLSVL.

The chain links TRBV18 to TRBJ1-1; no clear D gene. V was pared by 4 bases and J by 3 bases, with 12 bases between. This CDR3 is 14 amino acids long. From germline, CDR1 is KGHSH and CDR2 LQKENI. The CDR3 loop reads CASSLWAGDTEAFF. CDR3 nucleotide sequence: TGTGCCAGCTCACTTTGGGCGGGAGACACTGAAGCTTTCTTT.

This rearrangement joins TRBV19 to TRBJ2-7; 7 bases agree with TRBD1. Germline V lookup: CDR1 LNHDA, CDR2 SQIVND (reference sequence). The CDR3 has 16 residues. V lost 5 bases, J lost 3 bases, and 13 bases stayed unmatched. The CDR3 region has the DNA TGTGCCAGTAGTCCCGAACGACGACGGGACAGCTACGAGCAGTACTTC. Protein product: CASSPERRRDSYEQYF.

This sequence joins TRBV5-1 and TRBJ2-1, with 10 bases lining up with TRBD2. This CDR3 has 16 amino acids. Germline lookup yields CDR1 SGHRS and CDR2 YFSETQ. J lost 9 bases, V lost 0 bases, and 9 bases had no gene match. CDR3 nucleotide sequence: TGCGCCAGCAGCTTGGTCCCCAGCGGGGGGGCGGGTGAGCAGTTCTTC. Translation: CASSLVPSGGAGEQFF.

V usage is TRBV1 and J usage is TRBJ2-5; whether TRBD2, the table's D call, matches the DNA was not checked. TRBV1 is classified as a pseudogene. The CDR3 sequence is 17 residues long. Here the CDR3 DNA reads TGCACCAGCAGCCAAGATATGTGGGGACTAGCGGAAGAGACCCAGTACTTC. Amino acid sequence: CTSSQDMWGLAEETQYF.

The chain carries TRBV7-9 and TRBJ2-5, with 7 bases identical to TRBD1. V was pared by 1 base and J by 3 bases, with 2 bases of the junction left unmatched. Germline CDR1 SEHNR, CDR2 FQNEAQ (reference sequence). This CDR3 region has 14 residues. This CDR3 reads CASSLVGTEETQYF. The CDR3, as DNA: TGTGCCAGCAGCTTAGTAGGGACAGAAGAGACCCAGTACTTC.

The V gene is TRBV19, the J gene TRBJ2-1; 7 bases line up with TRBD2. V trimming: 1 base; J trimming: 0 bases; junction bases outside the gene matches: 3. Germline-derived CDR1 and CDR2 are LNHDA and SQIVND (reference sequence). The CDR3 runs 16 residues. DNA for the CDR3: TGTGCCAGTAGTATAGTCGCTAGCGGCTCCTACAATGAGCAGTTCTTC. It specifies CASSIVASGSYNEQFF. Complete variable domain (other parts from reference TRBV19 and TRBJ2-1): DGGITQSPKYLFRKEGQNVTLSCEQNLNHDAMYWYRQDPGQGLRLIYYSQIVNDFQKGDIAEGYSVSREKKESFPLTVTSAQKNPTAFYLCASSIVASGSYNEQFFGPGTRLTVL.

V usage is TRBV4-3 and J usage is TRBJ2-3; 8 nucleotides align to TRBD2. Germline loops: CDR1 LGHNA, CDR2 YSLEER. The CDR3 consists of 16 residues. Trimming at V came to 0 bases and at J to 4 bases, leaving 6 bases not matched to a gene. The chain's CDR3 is CASSQEVTGGPDTQYF. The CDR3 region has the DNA TGCGCCAGCAGCCAAGAAGTAACGGGAGGGCCAGATACGCAGTATTTT.

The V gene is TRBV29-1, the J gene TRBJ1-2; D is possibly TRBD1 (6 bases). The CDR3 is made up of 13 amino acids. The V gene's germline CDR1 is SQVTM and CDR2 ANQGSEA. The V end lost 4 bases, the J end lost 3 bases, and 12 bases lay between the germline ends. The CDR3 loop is CSVVGGAHYGYTF. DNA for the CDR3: TGCAGCGTTGTGGGGGGGGCACACTATGGCTACACCTTC.

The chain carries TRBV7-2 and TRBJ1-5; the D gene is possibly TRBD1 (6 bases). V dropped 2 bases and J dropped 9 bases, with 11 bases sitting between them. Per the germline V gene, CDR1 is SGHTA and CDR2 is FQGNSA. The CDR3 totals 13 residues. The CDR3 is CASSLNRAGPQHF. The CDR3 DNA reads TGTGCCAGCAGCTTAAACAGGGCGGGGCCCCAGCATTTT.

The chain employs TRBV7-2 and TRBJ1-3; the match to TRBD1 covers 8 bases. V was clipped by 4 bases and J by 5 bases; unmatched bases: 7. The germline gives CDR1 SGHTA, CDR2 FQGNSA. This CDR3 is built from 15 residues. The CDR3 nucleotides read TGTGCCAGCAGCTCTGACAGGGGCTTAAGAAACACCATATATTTT. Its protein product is CASSSDRGLRNTIYF.

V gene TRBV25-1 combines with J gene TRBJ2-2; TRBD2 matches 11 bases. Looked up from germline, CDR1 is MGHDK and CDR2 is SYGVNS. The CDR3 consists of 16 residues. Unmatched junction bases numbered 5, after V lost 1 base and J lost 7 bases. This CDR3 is CASSESTSGRIGELFF. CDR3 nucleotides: TGTGCCAGCAGTGAATCCACTAGCGGGAGAATCGGGGAGCTGTTTTTT.

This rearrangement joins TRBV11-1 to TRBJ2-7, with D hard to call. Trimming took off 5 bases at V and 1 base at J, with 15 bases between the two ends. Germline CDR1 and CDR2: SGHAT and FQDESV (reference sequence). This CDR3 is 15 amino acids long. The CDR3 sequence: CASSPLSNPSYEQYF. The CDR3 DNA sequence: TGTGCCAGCAGCCCCCTTAGTAACCCGTCCTACGAGCAGTACTTC.

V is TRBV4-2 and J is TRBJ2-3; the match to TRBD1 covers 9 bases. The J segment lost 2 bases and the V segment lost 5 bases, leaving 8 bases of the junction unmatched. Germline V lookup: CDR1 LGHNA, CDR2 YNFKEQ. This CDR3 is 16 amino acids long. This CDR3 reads CASSTMNRGHTDTQYF. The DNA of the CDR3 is TGTGCCAGCAGCACTATGAACAGGGGGCACACAGATACGCAGTATTTT.

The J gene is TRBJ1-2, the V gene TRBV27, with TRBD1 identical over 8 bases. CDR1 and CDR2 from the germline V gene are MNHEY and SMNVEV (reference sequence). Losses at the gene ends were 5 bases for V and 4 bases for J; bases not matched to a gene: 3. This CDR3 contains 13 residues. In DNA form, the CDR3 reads TGTGCCAGCAGTCCCGACAGGGGCTATGGCTACACCTTC. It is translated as CASSPDRGYGYTF.

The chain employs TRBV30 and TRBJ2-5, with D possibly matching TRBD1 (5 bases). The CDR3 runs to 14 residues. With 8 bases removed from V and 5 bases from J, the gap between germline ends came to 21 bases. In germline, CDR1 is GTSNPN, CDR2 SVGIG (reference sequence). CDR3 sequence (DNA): TGTGCCGTCCGCCCCAGGGCCCTGGGGGAGACCCAGTACTTC. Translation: CAVRPRALGETQYF. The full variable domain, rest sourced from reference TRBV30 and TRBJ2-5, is SQTIHQWPATLVQPVGSPLSLECTVEGTSNPNLYWYRQAAGRGLQLLFYSVGIGQISSEVPQNLSASRPQDRQFILSSKKLLLSDSGFYLCAVRPRALGETQYFGPGTRLLVL.